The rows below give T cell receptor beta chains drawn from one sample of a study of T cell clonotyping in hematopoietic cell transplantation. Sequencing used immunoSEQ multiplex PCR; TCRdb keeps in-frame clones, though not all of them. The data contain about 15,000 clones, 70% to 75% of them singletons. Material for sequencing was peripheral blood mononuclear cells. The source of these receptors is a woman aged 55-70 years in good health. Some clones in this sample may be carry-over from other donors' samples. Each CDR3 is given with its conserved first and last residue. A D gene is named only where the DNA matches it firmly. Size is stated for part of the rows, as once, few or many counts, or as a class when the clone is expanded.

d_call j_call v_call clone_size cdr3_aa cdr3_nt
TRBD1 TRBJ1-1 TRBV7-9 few CASRQQGVGAFF TGTGCCAGCAGACAGCAGGGGGTTGGGGCTTTCTTT
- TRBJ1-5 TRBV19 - CASTDEGRPQHF TGTGCCAGTACCGACGAGGGACGGCCCCAGCATTTT
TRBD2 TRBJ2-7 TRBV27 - CASSSTSGAREQYF TGTGCCAGCAGTTCGACTAGCGGGGCGCGCGAGCAGTACTTC
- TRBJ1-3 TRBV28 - CASSPSMAGNTIYF TGTGCCAGCAGTCCCTCCATGGCTGGAAACACCATATATTTT
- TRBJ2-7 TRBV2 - CASSESSTRTYEQYF TGTGCCAGCAGTGAGTCTTCGACAAGAACCTACGAGCAGTACTTC
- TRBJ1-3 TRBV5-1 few CASSFRGGDTIYF TGCGCCAGCAGCTTCCGTGGTGGCGACACCATATATTTT
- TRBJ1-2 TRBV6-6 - CASSADGIGGYTF TGTGCCAGCAGCGCCGACGGCATCGGGGGCTACACCTTC
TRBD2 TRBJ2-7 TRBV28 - CASSLSSGTSYEQYF TGTGCCAGCAGTTTATCGAGCGGGACTTCCTACGAGCAGTACTTC
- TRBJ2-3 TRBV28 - CASSPTVVDTQYF TGTGCCAGCAGTCCGACCGTAGTGGATACGCAGTATTTT
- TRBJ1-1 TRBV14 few CASSPWDGLKFF TGTGCCAGCAGCCCATGGGACGGCTTAAAGTTCTTT
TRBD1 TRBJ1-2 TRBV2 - CASSPPSGTGGDYGYTF TGTGCCAGCAGTCCCCCCTCTGGGACAGGGGGCGACTATGGCTACACCTTC
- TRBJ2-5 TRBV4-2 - CASSQGKSSGQETQYF TGTGCCAGCAGCCAAGGAAAAAGTAGCGGCCAAGAGACCCAGTACTTC
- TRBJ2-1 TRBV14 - CASSLGIEQFF TGTGCCAGCAGCCTAGGTATCGAGCAGTTCTTC
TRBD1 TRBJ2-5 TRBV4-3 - CASSQETGEAATQYF TGCGCCAGCAGCCAGGAGACAGGGGAAGCCGCGACCCAGTACTTC
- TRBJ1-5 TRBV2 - CASTPDTPNQPQHF TGTGCCAGCACCCCGGACACCCCCAATCAGCCCCAGCATTTT
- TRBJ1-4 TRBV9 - CASSVAGTMNEKLFF TGTGCCAGCAGCGTAGCGGGGACAATGAATGAAAAACTGTTTTTT